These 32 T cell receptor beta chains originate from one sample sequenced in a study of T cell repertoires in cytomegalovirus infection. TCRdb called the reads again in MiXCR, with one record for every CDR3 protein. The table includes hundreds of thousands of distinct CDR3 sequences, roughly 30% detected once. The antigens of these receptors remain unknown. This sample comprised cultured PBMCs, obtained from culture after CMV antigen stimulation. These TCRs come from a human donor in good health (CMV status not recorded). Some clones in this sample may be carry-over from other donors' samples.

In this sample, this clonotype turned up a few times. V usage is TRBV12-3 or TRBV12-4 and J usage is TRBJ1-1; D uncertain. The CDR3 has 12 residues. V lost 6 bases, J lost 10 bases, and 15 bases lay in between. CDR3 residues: CASSRSPRTAFF. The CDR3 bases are TGTGCCAGCAGCCGGTCCCCCAGGACAGCTTTCTTT.

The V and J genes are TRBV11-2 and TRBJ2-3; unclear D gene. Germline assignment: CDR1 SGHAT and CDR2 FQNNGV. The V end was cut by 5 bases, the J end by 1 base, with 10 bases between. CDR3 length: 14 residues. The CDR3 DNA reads TGTGCCAGCAGCACCCGAGTTCGCACAGATACGCAGTATTTT. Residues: CASSTRVRTDTQYF.

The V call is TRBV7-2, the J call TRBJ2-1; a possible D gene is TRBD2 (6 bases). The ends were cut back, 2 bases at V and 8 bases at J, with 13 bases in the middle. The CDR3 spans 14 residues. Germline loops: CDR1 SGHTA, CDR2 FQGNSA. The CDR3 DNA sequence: TGTGCCAGCAGCTTACCCCCTCCGGGGGATGAGCAGTTCTTC. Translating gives CASSLPPPGDEQFF.

This chain's CDR3 is CASSGGGFSPLHF. The CDR3 DNA reads TGTGCCAGTAGTGGGGGAGGATTTTCACCCCTCCACTTT. This chain uses TRBV19 with TRBJ1-6, with D tentatively TRBD1 (5 bases). V was shortened by 5 bases and J by 9 bases, with 11 bases between the two germline ends. The V gene's germline CDR1 is LNHDA and CDR2 SQIVND (reference sequence). The CDR3 extends over 13 amino acids.

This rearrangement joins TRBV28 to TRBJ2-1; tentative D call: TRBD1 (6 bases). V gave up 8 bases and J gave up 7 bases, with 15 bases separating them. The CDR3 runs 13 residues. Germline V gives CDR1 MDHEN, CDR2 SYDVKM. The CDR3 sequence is CASGDTGPNEQFF. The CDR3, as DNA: TGTGCCAGCGGTGATACAGGGCCGAATGAGCAGTTCTTC. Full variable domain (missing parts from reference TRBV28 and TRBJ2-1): DVKVTQSSRYLVKRTGEKVFLECVQDMDHENMFWYRQDPGLGLRLIYFSYDVKMKEKGDIPEGYSVSREKKERFSLILESASTNQTSMYLCASGDTGPNEQFFGPGTRLTVL.

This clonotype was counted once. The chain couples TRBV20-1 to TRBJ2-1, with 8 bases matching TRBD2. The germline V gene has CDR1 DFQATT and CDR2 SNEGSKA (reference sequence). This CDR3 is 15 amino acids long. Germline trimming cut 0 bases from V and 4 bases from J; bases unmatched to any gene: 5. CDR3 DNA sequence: TGCAGTGCTAGAGATCCCCAGCGGGGGTACAATGAGCAGTTCTTC. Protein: CSARDPQRGYNEQFF.

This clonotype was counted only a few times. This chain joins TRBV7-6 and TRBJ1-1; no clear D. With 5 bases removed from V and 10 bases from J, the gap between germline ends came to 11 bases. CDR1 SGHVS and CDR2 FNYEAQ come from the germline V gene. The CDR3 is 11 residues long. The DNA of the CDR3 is TGTGCCAGCAGCGCTCGTATAGGAGCTTTCTTT. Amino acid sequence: CASSARIGAFF.

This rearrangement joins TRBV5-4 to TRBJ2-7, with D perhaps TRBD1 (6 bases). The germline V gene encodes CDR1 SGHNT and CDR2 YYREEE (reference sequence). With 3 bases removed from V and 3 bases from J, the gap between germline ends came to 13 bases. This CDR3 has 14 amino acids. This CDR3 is CASSSLQQGYEQYF. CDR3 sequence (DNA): TGTGCCAGCAGCTCGTTGCAACAGGGCTACGAGCAGTACTTC. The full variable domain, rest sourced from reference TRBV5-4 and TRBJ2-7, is ETGVTQSPTHLIKTRGQQVTLRCSSQSGHNTVSWYQQALGQGPQFIFQYYREEENGRGNFPPRFSGLQFPNYSSELNVNALELDDSALYLCASSSLQQGYEQYFGPGTRLTVT.

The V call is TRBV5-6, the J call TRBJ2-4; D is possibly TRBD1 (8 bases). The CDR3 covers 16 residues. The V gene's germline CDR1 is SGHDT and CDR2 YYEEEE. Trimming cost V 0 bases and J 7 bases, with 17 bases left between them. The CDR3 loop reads CASSLGSGQGGNIQYF. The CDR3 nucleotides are TGTGCCAGCAGCTTGGGGAGTGGACAGGGAGGGAACATTCAGTACTTC.

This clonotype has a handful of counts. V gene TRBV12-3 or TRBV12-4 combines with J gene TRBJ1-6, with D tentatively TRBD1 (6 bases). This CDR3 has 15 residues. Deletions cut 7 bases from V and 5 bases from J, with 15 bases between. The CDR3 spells CASIFGGRNNSPLHF. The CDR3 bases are TGTGCCAGCATCTTTGGGGGGCGCAATAATTCACCCCTCCACTTT.

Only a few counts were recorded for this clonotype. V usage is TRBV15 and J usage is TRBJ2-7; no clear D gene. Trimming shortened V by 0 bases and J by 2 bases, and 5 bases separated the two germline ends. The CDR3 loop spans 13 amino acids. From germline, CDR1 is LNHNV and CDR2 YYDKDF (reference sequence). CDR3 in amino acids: CATSRDAAYEQYF. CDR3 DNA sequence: TGTGCCACCAGCAGAGATGCCGCCTACGAGCAGTACTTC.

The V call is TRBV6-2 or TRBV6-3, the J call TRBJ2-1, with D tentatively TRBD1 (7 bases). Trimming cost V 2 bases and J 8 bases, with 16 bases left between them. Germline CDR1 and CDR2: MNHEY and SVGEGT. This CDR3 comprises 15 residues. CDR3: CASSYDYPGGYEQFF. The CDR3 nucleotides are TGTGCCAGCAGTTACGACTACCCAGGGGGGTATGAGCAGTTCTTC.

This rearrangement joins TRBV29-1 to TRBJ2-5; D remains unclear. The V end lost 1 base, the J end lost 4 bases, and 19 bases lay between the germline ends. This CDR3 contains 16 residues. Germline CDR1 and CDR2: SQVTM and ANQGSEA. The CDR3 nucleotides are TGCAGCGTTGAAGGTCGTTTTCTCCTAGTCTCAGAGACCCAGTACTTC. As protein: CSVEGRFLLVSETQYF.

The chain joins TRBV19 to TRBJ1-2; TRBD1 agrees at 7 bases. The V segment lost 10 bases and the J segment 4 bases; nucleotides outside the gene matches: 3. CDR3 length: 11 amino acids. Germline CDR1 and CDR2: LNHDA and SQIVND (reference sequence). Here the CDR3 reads CATTGVYGYTF. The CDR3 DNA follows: TGTGCCACCACAGGGGTCTATGGCTACACCTTC.

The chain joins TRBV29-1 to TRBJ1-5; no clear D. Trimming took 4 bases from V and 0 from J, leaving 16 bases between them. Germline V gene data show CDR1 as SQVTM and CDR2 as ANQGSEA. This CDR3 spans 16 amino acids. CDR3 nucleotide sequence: TGCAGCGTTGTATGGGGAAGCAAAATTAGCAATCAGCCCCAGCATTTT. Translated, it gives CSVVWGSKISNQPQHF.

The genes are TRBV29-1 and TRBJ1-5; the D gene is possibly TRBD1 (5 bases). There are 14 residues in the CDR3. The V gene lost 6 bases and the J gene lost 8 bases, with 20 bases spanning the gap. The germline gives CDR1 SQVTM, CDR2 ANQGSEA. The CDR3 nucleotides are TGCAGCGTGGCTCAAGGGCAGGGTGACGAGCCCCAGCATTTT. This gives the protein CSVAQGQGDEPQHF.

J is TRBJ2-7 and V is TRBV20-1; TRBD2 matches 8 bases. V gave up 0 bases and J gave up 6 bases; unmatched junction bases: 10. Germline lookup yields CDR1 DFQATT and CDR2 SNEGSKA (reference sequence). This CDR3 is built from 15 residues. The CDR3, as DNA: TGCAGTGCTAGAGACCTCCAGCGGGGGAGGTCCGAGCAGTACTTC. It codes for CSARDLQRGRSEQYF.

CDR3 bases: TGTGCCAGCAGCACCAGGACCCTACGTGAGCAGTTCTTC. Its translation is CASSTRTLREQFF. This rearrangement joins TRBV7-8 to TRBJ2-1; unclear D gene. Trimming stripped 5 bases from V and 9 bases from J, with 14 bases between. CDR1 is SGHVS, CDR2 FQNEAQ, per germline. The CDR3 spans 13 residues.

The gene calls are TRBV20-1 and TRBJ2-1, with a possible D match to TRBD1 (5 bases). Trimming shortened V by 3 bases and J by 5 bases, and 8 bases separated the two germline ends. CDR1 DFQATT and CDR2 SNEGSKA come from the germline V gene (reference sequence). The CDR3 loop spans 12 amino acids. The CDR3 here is CSASRGDNEQFF. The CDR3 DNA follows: TGCAGTGCTAGTAGGGGTGACAATGAGCAGTTCTTC.

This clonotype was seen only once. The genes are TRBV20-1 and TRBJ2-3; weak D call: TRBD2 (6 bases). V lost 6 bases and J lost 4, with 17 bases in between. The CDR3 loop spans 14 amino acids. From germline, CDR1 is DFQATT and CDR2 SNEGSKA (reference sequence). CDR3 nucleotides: TGCAGTGCCCGAGGGCGGGTAGCGGCAGATACGCAGTATTTT. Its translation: CSARGRVAADTQYF.

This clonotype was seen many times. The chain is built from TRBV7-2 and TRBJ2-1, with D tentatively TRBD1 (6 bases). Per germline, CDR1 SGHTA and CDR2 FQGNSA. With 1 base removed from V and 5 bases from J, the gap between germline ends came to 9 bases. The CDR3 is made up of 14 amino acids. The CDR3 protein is CASSLDRVDNEQFF. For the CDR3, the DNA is TGTGCCAGCAGCTTAGACAGGGTAGACAATGAGCAGTTCTTC.

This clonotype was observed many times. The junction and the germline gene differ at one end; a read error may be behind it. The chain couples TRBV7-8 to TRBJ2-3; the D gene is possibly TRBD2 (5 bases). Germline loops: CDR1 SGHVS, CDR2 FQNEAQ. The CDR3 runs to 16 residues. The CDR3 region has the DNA TGTGCCAGCAGCCTAGCTCTGGCCGTCGGCACAGATACGCAGTATTTT. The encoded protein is CASSLALAVGTDTQYF.

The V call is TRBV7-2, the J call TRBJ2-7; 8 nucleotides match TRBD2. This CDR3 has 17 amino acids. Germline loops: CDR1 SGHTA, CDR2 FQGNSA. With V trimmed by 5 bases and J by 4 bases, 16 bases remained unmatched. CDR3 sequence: CASSPAPLAGGDYEQYF. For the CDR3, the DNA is TGTGCCAGCAGCCCCGCCCCTCTAGCGGGCGGTGATTACGAGCAGTACTTC.

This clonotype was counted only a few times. In DNA, the CDR3 is TGTGCCAGCAGTTGGACTAGCGGGATAGGTGAGCAGTTCTTC. Amino acid sequence: CASSWTSGIGEQFF. V is TRBV12-3 or TRBV12-4 and J is TRBJ2-1, with TRBD2 identical over 12 bases. The CDR3 is 14 amino acids. After removal of 4 bases from V and 9 bases from J, the junction contained 4 bases not matched to a gene.

CDR3 in DNA: TGTGCCAGCAGTTTATACCTAGACGACAATGAGCAGTTCTTC. This codes for CASSLYLDDNEQFF. This chain joins TRBV2 and TRBJ2-1, with D unresolved. The CDR3 is 14 residues long. The germline V and J ends were trimmed by 5 bases and 5 bases, with 13 bases remaining between them. The germline gives CDR1 SNHLY, CDR2 FYNNEI.

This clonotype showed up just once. CDR3 sequence reads: CASRYPGQSSAGELFF. The DNA for the CDR3 is TGTGCCAGCAGATACCCGGGACAGTCCTCCGCCGGGGAGCTGTTTTTT. J is TRBJ2-2 and V is TRBV6-1; 7 nucleotides align to TRBD1. The junction had 13 bases not matched to a gene; V was cut back by 6 bases and J by 6 bases. CDR3 size: 16 residues. The V gene's germline CDR1 is MNHNS and CDR2 SASEGT.

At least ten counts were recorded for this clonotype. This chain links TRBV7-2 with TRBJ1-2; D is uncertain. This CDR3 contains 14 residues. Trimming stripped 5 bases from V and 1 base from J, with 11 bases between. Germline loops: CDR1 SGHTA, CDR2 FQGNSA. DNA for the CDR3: TGTGCCAGCAGCAACAGCCTGTTTAACTATGGCTACACCTTC. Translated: CASSNSLFNYGYTF.

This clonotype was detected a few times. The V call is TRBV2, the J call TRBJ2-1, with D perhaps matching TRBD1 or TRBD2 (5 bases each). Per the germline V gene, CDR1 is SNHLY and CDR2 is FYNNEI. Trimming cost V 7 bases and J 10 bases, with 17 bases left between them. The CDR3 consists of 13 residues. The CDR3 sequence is CASTVTAGAEQFF. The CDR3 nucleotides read TGTGCCAGCACCGTTACCGCCGGGGCGGAGCAGTTCTTC. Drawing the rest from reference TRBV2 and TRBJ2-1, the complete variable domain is EPEVTQTPSHQVTQMGQEVILRCVPISNHLYFYWYRQILGQKVEFLVSFYNNEISEKSEIFDDQFSVERPDGSNFTLKIRSTKLEDSAMYFCASTVTAGAEQFFGPGTRLTVL.

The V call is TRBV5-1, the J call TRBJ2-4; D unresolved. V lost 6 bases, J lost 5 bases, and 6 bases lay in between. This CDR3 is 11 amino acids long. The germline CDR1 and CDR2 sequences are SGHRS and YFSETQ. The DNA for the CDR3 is TGCGCCAGCAAGGCGGAAAACATTCAGTACTTC. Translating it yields CASKAENIQYF.

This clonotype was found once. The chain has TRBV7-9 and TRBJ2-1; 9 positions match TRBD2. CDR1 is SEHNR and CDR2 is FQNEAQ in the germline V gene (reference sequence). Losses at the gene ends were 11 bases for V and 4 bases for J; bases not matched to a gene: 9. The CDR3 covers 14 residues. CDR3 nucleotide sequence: TGTGCCGGCCAGGGACTAGCCACGTACAATGAGCAGTTCTTC. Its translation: CAGQGLATYNEQFF. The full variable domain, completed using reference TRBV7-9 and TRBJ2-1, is DTGVSQNPRHKITKRGQNVTFRCDPISEHNRLYWYRQTLGQGPEFLTYFQNEAQLEKSRLLSDRFSAERPKGSFSTLEIQRTEQGDSAMYLCAGQGLATYNEQFFGPGTRLTVL.

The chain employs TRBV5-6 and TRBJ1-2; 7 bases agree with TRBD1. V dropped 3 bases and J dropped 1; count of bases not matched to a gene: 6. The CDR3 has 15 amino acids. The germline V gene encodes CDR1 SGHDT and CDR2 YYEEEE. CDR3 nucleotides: TGTGCCAGCAGCTCCGGACAGGATCTTAACTATGGCTACACCTTC. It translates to CASSSGQDLNYGYTF.

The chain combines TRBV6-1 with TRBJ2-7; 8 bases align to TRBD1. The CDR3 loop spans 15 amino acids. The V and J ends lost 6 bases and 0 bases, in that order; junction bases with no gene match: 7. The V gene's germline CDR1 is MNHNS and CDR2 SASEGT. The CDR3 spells CASRPGTGASYEQYF. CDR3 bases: TGTGCCAGCAGGCCCGGGACAGGTGCCTCCTACGAGCAGTACTTC.